The present TCR beta chain was sequenced within a study of blood T cells in healthy people across ages. It was with a sample-barcoded 5' primer and a J-beta primer mix that a second PCR of roughly 7 to 12 cycles was run. The yield of each sample was at least 2.5 million CDR3-containing paired-end reads. TCRdb re-called the 5' RACE reads with MiXCR, one entry per CDR3 protein. Of 1.5 million to 2 million distinct CDR3 sequences listed, approximately 39% are singletons. In its sample, this clonotype was seen a few times. Germline CDR1 reads DFQATT; CDR2 reads SNEGSKA (reference sequence). This CDR3 region has 14 residues. V was clipped by 3 bases and J by 6 bases, with 16 bases between them.

The receptor's source is a human donor in good health. Sequenced material: blood. The V and J genes are TRBV20-1 and TRBJ2-3; maybe TRBD2 (5 bases). CDR3 region: CSASLGPRGDTQYF. The CDR3 DNA follows: TGCAGTGCTAGTCTCGGGCCCCGAGGGGATACGCAGTATTTT.